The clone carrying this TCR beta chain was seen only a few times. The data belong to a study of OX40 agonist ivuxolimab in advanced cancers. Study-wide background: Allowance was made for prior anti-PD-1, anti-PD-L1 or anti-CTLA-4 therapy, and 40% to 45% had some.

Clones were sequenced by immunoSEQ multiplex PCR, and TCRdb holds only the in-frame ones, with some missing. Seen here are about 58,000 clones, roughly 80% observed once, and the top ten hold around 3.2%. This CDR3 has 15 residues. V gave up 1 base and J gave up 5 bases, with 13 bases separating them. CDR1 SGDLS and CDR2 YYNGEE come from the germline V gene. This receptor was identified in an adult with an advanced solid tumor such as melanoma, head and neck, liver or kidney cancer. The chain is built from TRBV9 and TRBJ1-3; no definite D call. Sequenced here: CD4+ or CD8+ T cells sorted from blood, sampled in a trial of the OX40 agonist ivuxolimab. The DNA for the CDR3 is TGTGCCAGCAGCGTAAGCACCGAGAGCAGAAACACCATATATTTT. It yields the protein CASSVSTESRNTIYF. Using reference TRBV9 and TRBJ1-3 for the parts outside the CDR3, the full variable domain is DSGVTQTPKHLITATGQRVTLRCSPRSGDLSVYWYQQSLDQGLQFLIQYYNGEERAKGNILERFSAQQFPDLHSELNLSSLELGDSALYFCASSVSTESRNTIYFGEGSWLTVV.